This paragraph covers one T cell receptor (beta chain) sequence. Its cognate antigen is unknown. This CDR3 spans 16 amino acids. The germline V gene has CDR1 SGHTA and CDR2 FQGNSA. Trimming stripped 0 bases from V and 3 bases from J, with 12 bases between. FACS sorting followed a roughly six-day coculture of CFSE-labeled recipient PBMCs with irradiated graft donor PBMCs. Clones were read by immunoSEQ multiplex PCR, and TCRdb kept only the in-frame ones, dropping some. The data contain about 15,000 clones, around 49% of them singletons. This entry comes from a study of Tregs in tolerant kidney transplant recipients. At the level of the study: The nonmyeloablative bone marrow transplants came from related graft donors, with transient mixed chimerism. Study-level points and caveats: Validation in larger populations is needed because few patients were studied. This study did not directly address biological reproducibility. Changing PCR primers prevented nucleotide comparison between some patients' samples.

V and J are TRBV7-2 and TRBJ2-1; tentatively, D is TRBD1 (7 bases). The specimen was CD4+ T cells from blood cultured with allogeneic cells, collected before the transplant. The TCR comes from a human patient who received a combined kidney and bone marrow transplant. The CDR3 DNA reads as TGTGCCAGCAGCTTAGCTGCGGGACAGAGCTACAATGAGCAGTTCTTC. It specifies CASSLAAGQSYNEQFF.